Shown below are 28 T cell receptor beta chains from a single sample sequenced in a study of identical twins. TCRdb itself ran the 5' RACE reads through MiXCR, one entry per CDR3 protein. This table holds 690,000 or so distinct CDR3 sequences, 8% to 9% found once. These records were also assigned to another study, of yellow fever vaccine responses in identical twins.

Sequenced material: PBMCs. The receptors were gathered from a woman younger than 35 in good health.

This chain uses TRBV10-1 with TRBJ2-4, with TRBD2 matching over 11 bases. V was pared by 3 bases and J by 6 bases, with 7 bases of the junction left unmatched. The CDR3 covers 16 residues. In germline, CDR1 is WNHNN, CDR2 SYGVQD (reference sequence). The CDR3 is CASSDYLAGGGNIQYF. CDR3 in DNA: TGCGCCAGCAGTGATTATCTAGCGGGAGGTGGAAACATTCAGTACTTC.

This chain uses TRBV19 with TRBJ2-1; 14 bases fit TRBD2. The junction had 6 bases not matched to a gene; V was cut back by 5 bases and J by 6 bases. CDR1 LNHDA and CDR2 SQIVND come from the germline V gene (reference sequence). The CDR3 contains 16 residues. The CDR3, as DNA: TGTGCCAGTAGTGTCCCGACTAGCGGGAGGGCCAATGAGCAGTTCTTC. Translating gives CASSVPTSGRANEQFF.

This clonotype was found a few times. The CDR3 loop reads CASSYSLGLVVEQYF. The CDR3 region has the DNA TGTGCCAGCAGTTACTCGTTGGGACTAGTAGTCGAGCAGTACTTC. This rearrangement joins TRBV6-2 or TRBV6-3 to TRBJ2-7; 8 nucleotides align to TRBD2. The CDR3 has 15 amino acids. After removal of 0 bases from V and 6 bases from J, the junction contained 7 bases not matched to a gene. CDR1 is MNHEY, CDR2 SVGEGT, per germline.

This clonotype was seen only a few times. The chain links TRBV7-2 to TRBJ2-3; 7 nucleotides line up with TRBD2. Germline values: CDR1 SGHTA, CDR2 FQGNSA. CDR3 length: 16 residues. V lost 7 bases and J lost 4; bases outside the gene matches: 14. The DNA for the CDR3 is TGTGCCAGCATTGACTCGCGACTAGCAAGCGCAGATACGCAGTATTTT. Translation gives CASIDSRLASADTQYF.

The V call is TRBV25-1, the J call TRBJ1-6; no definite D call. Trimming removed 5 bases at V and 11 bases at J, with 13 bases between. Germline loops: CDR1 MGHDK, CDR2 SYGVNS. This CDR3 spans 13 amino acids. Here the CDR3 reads CASSPLGVTPLHF. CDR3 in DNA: TGTGCCAGCAGTCCCCTTGGTGTGACACCCCTCCACTTT.

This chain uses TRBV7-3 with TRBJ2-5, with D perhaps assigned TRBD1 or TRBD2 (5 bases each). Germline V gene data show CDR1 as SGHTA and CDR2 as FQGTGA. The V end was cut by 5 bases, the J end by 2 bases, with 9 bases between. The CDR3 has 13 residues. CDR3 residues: CASSRDQQETQYF. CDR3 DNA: TGTGCCAGCAGCCGGGACCAACAAGAGACCCAGTACTTC. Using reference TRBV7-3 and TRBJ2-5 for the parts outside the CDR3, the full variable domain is GAGVSQTPSNKVTEKGKYVELRCDPISGHTALYWYRQSLGQGPEFLIYFQGTGAADDSGLPNDRFFAVRPEGSVSTLKIQRTERGDSAVYLCASSRDQQETQYFGPGTRLLVL.

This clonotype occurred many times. The CDR3 spells CASTKGETQYF. As DNA, the CDR3 is TGTGCCAGCACTAAAGGGGAGACCCAGTACTTC. The chain employs TRBV12-3 or TRBV12-4 and TRBJ2-5; D is undetermined. This CDR3 spans 11 amino acids. V lost 7 bases to trimming and J lost 5 bases, with 8 bases between them.

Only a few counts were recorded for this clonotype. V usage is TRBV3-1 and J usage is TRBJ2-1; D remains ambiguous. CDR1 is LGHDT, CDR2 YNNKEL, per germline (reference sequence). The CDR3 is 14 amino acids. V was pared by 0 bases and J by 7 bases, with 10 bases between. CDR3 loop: CASSQDIGTNEQFF. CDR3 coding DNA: TGTGCCAGCAGCCAAGATATAGGAACAAATGAGCAGTTCTTC.

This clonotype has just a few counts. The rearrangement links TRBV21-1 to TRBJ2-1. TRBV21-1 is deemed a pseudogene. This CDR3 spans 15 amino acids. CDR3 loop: CASSNYRGSYNEQFF. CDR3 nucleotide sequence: TGTGCCAGCAGCAATTACAGAGGCTCCTACAATGAGCAGTTCTTC.

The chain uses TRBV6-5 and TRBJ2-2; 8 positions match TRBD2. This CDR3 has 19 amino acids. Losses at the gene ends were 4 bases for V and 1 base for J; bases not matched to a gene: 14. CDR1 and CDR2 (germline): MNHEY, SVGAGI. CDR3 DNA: TGTGCCAGCAGTTTCGCGATTGATAGCGGGATATTGAACACCGGGGAGCTGTTTTTT. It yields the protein CASSFAIDSGILNTGELFF.

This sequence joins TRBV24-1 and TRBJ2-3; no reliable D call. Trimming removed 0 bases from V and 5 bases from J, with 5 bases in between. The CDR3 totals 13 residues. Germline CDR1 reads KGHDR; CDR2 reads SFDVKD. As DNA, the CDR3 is TGTGCCACCAGTGATTTGACCCGAGATACGCAGTATTTT. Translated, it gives CATSDLTRDTQYF.

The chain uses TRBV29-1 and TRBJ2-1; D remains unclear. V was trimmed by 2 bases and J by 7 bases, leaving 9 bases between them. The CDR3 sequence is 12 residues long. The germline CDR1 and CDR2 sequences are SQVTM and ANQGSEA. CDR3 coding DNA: TGCAGCGTTGAACTAGATTGGAATGAGCAGTTCTTC. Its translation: CSVELDWNEQFF.

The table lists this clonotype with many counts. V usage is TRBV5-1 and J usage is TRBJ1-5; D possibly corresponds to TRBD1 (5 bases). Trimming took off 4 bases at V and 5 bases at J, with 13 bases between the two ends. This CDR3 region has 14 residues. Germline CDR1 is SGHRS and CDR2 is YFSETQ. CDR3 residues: CASSLGGVHQPQHF. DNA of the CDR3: TGCGCCAGCAGCCTTGGGGGAGTCCATCAGCCCCAGCATTTT.

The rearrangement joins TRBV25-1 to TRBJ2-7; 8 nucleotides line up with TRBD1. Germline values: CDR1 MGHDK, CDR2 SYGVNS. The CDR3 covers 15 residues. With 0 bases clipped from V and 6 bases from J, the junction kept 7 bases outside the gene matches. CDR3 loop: CASSEYWAGGVEQYF. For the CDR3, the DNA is TGTGCCAGCAGTGAATACTGGGCAGGGGGCGTCGAGCAGTACTTC.

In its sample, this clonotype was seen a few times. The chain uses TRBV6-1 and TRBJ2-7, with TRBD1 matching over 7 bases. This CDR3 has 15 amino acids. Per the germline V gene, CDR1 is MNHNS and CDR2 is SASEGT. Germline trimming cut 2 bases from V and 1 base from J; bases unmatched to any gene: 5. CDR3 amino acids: CASSEYDRASYEQYF. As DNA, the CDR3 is TGTGCCAGCAGTGAATATGACAGGGCGTCCTACGAGCAGTACTTC.

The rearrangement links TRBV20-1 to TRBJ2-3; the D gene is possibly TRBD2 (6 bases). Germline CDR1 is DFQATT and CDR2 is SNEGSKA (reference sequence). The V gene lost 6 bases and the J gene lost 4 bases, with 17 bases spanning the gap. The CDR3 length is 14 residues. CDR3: CSAIPGSGADTQYF. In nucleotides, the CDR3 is TGCAGTGCAATTCCGGGATCGGGAGCAGATACGCAGTATTTT.

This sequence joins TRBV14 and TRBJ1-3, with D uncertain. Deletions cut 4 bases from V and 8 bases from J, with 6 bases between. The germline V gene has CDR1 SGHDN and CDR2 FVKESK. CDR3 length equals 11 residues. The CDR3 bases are TGTGCCAGCAGCCTGGGGTACACCATATATTTT. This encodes CASSLGYTIYF.

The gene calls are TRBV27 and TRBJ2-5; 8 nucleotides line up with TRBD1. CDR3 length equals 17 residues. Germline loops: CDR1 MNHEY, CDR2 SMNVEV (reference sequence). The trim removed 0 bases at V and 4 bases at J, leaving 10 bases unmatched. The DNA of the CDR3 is TGTGCCAGCAGTTTATCGCTCCAGACAGGGGTTCGAGAGACCCAGTACTTC. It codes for CASSLSLQTGVRETQYF.

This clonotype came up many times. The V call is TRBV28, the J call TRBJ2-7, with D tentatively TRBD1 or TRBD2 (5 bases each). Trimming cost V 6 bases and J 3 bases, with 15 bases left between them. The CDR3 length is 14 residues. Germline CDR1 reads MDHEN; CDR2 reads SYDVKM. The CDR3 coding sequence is TGTGCCAGCAGCCCCCCAGGGACCAACTACGAGCAGTACTTC. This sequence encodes CASSPPGTNYEQYF.

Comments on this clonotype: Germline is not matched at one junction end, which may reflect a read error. CDR3 in amino acids: CASSLAGLTVTQYF. The CDR3 DNA is TGTGCCAGCAGTTTGGCGGGGTTGACAGTTACGCAGTATTTT. This chain joins TRBV12-3 or TRBV12-4 and TRBJ2-3; D perhaps matches TRBD2 (6 bases). CDR3 length equals 14 residues.

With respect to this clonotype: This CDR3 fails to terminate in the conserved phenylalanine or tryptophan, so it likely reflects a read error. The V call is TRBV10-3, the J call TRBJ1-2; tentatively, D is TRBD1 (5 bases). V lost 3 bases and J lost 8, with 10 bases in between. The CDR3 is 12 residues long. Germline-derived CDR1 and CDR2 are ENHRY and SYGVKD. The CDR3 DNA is TGTGCCATCAGTGACGGGGGTAGCGGCTACACCATC. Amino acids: CAISDGGSGYTI.

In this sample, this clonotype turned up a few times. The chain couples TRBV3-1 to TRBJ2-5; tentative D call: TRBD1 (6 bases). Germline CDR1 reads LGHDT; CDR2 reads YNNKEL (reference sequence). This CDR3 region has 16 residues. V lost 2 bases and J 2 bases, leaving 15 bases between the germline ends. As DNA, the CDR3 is TGTGCCAGCAGCCAAACCCTAGCCAGGGGACAAGAGACCCAGTACTTC. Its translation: CASSQTLARGQETQYF.

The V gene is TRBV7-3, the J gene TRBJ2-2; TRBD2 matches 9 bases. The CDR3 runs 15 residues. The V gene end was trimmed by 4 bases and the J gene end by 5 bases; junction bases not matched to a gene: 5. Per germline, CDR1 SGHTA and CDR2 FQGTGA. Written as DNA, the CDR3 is TGTGCCAGCAGCTCCGCGGGGGGGCGGACCGGGGAGCTGTTTTTT. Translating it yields CASSSAGGRTGELFF. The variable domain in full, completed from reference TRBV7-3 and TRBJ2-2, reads GAGVSQTPSNKVTEKGKYVELRCDPISGHTALYWYRQSLGQGPEFLIYFQGTGAADDSGLPNDRFFAVRPEGSVSTLKIQRTERGDSAVYLCASSSAGGRTGELFFGEGSRLTVL.

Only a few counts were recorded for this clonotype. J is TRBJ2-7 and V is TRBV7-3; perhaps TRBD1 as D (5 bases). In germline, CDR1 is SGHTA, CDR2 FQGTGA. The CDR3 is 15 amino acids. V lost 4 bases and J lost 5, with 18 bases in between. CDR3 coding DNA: TGTGCCAGCAGCTATGGGCCAGGGTTGTTAAACGAGCAGTACTTC. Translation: CASSYGPGLLNEQYF.

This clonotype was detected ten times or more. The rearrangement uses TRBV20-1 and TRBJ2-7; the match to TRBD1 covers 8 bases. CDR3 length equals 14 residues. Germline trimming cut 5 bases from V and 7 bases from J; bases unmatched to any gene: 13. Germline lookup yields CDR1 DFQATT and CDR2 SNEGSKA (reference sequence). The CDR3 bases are TGCAGTGCTCCCAAGGGACAGGAATATATAGAGCAGTACTTC. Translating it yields CSAPKGQEYIEQYF.

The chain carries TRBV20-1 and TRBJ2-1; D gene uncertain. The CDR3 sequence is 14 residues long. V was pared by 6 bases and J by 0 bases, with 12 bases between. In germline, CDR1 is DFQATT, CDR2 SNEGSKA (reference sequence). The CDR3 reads CSATDGDSYNEQFF. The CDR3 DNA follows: TGCAGTGCAACGGACGGAGACTCCTACAATGAGCAGTTCTTC.

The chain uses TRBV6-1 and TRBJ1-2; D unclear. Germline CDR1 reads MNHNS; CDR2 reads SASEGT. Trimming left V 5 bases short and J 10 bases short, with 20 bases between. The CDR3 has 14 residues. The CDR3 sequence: CASSPGPMGIDYTF. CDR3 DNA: TGTGCCAGCAGTCCAGGACCGATGGGTATCGACTACACCTTC.

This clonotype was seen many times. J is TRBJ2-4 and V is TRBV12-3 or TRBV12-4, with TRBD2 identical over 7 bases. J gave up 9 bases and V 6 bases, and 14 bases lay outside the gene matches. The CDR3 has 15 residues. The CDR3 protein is CASSQLSGPRGIQYF. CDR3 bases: TGTGCCAGCAGCCAACTTAGCGGGCCGAGAGGCATTCAGTACTTC.